The sequence of this T cell receptor (beta chain) was determined in a study of blood T cells in healthy people across ages. The table lists this clonotype with many counts. A second PCR, run for roughly 7 to 12 cycles, used a sample-barcoded 5' primer plus a J-beta primer mix. In TCRdb, the 5' RACE reads were re-called with MiXCR into one record per CDR3 protein. The data show around 820,000 distinct CDR3 sequences, roughly 25% seen once. V was pared by 2 bases and J by 5 bases, with 16 bases between. The CDR3 has 15 residues. Germline V gene lookup returns CDR1 LGHDT and CDR2 YNNKEL (reference sequence). These records were also assigned to another study, of T cells of mothers and their children.

The sequence derives from a boy younger than 18 in good health. The chain couples TRBV3-1 to TRBJ2-7; TRBD2 is a possible D gene (5 bases). Sequenced: blood. The DNA of the CDR3 is TGTGCCAGCAGCCAATTCTCGGAGGCCTACAACGAGCAGTACTTC. Translated: CASSQFSEAYNEQYF.